This T cell receptor beta chain is from a study of blood T cell repertoires in COVID-19. Overall study: Acute and convalescent COVID-19 specimens originated in the United States, Italy and Spain.

Original processing methods: Estimation of nucleated cell counts relied on the amplification of reference gene primers. The repertoire was sequenced with immunoSEQ multiplex PCR; TCRdb's copy has only in-frame clones and lacks some. For V, J and clone size, that table is used; D and trimming come from the DNA. The sample shows a few hundred thousand clones, more than 75% of them seen only once. The CDR3 extends over 14 amino acids. Germline V lookup: CDR1 SGHDT, CDR2 YYEEEE. V lost 0 bases and J 6 bases, leaving 13 bases between the germline ends. This clone was counted once. The V call is TRBV5-6, the J call TRBJ2-7; no clear D gene. This TCR came from a woman aged 18-29 years who had recovered from COVID-19. The specimen was PBMCs or T cells enriched from blood (not recorded which). CDR3 loop: CASSLGPRLSEQYF. The CDR3 region has the DNA TGTGCCAGCAGCTTGGGCCCCCGACTGAGCGAGCAGTACTTC.